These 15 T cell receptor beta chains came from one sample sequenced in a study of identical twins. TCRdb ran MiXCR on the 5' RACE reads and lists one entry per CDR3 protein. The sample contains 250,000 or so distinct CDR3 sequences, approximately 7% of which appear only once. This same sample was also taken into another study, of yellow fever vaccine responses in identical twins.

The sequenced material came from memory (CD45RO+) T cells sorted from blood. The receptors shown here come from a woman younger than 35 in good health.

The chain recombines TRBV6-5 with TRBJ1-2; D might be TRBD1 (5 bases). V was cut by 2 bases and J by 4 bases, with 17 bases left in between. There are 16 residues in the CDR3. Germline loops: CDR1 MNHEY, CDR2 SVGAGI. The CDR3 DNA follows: TGTGCCAGCAGTTACCCAGACAGCCAGAACCCCTATGGCTACACCTTC. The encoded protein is CASSYPDSQNPYGYTF.

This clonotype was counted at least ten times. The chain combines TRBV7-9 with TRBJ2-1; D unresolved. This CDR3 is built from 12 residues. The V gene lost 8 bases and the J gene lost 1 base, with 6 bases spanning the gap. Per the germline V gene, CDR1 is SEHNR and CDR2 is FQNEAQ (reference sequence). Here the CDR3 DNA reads TGTGCCAGCTCGGATTCCTACAATGAGCAGTTCTTC. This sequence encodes CASSDSYNEQFF.

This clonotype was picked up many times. CDR3 in amino acids: CASSVMSISNGYTF. CDR3 coding DNA: TGTGCCAGCAGCGTAATGAGCATTTCGAATGGCTACACCTTC. The gene calls are TRBV9 and TRBJ1-2; D call uncertain. The CDR3 contains 14 residues. Germline lookup yields CDR1 SGDLS and CDR2 YYNGEE. V gave up 1 base and J gave up 6 bases, with 13 bases separating them.

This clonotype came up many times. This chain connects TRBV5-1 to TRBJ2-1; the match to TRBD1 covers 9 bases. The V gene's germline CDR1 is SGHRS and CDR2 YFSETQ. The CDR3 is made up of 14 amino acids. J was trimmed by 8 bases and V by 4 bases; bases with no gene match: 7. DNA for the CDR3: TGCGCCAGCAGCCCGGGACAGGGTTTTGATGAGCAGTTCTTC. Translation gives CASSPGQGFDEQFF. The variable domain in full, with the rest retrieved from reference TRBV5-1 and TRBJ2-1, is KAGVTQTPRYLIKTRGQQVTLSCSPISGHRSVSWYQQTPGQGLQFLFEYFSETQRNKGNFPGRFSGRQFSNSRSEMNVSTLELGDSALYLCASSPGQGFDEQFFGPGTRLTVL.

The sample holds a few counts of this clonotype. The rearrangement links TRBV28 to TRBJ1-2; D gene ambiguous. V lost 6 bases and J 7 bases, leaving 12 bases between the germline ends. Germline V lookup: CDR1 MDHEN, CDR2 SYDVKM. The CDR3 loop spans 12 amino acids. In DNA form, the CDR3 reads TGTGCCAGCAGCCTACCGAGCCCTGGCTACACCTTC. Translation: CASSLPSPGYTF.

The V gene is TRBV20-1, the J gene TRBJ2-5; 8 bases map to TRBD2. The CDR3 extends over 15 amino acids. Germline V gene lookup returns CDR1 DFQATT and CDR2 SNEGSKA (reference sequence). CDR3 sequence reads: CRVPSGGGFQETQYF. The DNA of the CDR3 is TGCCGCGTCCCCTCCGGCGGGGGGTTCCAAGAGACCCAGTACTTC.

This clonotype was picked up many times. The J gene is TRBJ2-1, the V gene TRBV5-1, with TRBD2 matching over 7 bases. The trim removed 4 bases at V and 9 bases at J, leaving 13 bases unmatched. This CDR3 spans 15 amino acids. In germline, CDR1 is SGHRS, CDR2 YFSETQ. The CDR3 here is CASSPTAGEGSEQFF. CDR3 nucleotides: TGCGCCAGCAGCCCCACGGCGGGAGAGGGGAGTGAGCAGTTCTTC.

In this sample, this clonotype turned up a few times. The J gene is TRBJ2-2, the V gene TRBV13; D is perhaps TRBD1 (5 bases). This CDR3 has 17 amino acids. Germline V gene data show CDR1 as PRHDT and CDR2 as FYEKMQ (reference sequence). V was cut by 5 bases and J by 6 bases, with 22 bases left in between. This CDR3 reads CASSNPVDSRAPGELFF. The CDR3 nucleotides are TGTGCCAGCAGCAACCCCGTCGATAGCAGGGCTCCCGGGGAGCTGTTTTTT.

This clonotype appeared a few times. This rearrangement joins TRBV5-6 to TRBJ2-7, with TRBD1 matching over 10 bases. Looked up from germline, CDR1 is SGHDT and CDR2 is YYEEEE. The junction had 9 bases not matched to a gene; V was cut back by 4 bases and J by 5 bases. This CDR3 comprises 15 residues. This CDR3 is CASSPGQGSSNEQYF. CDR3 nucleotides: TGTGCCAGCAGCCCGGGACAGGGGTCCTCAAACGAGCAGTACTTC.

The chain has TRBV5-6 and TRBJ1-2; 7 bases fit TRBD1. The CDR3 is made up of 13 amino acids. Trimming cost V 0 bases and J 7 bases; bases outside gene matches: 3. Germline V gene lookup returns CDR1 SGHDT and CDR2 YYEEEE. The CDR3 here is CASSLERGPGYTF. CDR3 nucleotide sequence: TGTGCCAGCAGCTTGGAAAGGGGGCCTGGCTACACCTTC.

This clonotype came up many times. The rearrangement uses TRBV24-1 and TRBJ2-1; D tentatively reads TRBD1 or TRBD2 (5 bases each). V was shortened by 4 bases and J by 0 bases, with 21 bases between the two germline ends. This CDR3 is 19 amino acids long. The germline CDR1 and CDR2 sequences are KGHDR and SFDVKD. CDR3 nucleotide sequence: TGTGCCACCAGTGACCGGGACCGAGGCATCTTGAGCTCCTACAATGAGCAGTTCTTC. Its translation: CATSDRDRGILSSYNEQFF.

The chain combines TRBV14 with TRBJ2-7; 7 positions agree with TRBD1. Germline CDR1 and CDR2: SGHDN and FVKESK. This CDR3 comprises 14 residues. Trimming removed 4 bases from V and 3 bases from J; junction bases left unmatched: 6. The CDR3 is CASSPTGVSYEQYF. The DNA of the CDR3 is TGTGCCAGCAGCCCAACAGGGGTTAGCTACGAGCAGTACTTC.

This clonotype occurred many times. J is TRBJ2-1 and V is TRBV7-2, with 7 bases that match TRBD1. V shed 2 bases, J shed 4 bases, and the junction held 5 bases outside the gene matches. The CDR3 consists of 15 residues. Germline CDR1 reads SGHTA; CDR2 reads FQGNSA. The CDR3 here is CASSLTGQKYNEQFF. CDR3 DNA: TGTGCCAGCAGCTTAACGGGACAGAAATACAATGAGCAGTTCTTC.

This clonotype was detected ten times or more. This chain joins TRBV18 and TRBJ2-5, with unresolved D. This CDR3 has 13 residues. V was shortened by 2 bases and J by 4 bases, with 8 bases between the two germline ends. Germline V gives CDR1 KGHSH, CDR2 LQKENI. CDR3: CASSPNGRETQYF. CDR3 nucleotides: TGTGCCAGCTCACCAAATGGAAGAGAGACCCAGTACTTC.

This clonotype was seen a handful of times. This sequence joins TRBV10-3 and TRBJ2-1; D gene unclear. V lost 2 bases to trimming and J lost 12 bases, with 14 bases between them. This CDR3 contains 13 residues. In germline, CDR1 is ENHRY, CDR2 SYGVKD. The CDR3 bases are TGTGCCATCAGTGAGGCGCCAGCAGTGGGGCAGTTCTTC. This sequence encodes CAISEAPAVGQFF.